The 15 T cell receptor beta chains below were found in one sample sequenced in a study of cytomegalovirus exposure and HLA in healthy donors. PCR used 60 Vbeta primers and 13 Jbeta primers. The repertoire was sequenced with immunoSEQ multiplex PCR; TCRdb's copy has only in-frame clones and lacks some. Among around 160,000 clones listed, around 79% were seen once. Sequenced sample: PBMCs. Receptors were obtained from a woman aged 40 to 49 in good health and CMV-seropositive.

V and J are TRBV6-5 and TRBJ1-2, with TRBD1 matching 9 bases. Germline V gene data show CDR1 as MNHEY and CDR2 as SVGAGI. V trimming: 2 bases; J trimming: 8 bases; junction bases outside the gene matches: 3. This CDR3 is built from 13 residues. CDR3 nucleotides: TGTGCCAGCAGTTACCCCGGGACAGGGGGCTACACCTTC. Its protein is CASSYPGTGGYTF.

This CDR3 is CASRLAVNTGELFF. DNA of the CDR3: TGTGCCAGTCGACTAGCGGTGAACACCGGGGAGCTGTTTTTT. The chain is built from TRBV6-4 and TRBJ2-2; 9 bases are a match to TRBD2. The germline gives CDR1 MRHNA, CDR2 SNTAGT. V dropped 9 bases and J dropped 1; count of bases not matched to a gene: 3. This CDR3 is built from 14 residues.

The table lists this clone with a count of one. V and J are TRBV4-2 and TRBJ2-1; 10 nucleotides agree with TRBD2. V was clipped by 0 bases and J by 9 bases; unmatched bases: 8. There are 16 residues in the CDR3. The germline V gene encodes CDR1 LGHNA and CDR2 YNFKEQ. For the CDR3, the DNA is TGTGCCAGCAGCCAAGACCCTAGCGGGGGAATGATTGAGCAGTTCTTC. It specifies CASSQDPSGGMIEQFF.

V and J are TRBV7-6 and TRBJ2-7; the match to TRBD1 covers 10 bases. V gave up 0 bases and J gave up 3 bases; unmatched junction bases: 8. The CDR3 has 17 amino acids. Per the germline V gene, CDR1 is SGHVS and CDR2 is FNYEAQ. The CDR3 nucleotides are TGTGCCAGCAGCTTAGCGTCGGTGGGACAGGGGTTCTACGAGCAGTACTTC. It specifies CASSLASVGQGFYEQYF.

The V gene is TRBV7-2, the J gene TRBJ1-4, with 7 bases aligning to TRBD1. The CDR3 sequence is 15 residues long. CDR1 and CDR2 (germline): SGHTA, FQGNSA. Germline trimming cut 0 bases from V and 6 bases from J; bases unmatched to any gene: 4. CDR3 in amino acids: CASSLAWDSYEKLFF. In nucleotides, the CDR3 is TGTGCCAGCAGCTTAGCCTGGGACAGTTATGAAAAACTGTTTTTT.

The chain carries TRBV1 and TRBJ2-7; the D segment call TRBD2 is taken from the table without a DNA check. TRBV1 is a known pseudogene. The CDR3 has 15 amino acids. The CDR3 is CTSSQDRAGVREQYF. CDR3 DNA: TGCACCAGCAGCCAAGATAGAGCGGGGGTCCGGGAGCAGTACTTC.

The chain employs TRBV6-5 and TRBJ1-1; possible D gene TRBD1, 6 bases. Germline V gene data show CDR1 as MNHEY and CDR2 as SVGAGI. Deletions cut 8 bases from V and 4 bases from J, with 17 bases between. The CDR3 loop spans 14 amino acids. This chain's CDR3 is CASGNRAGGTEAFF. In DNA, the CDR3 is TGTGCCAGCGGAAACAGGGCGGGAGGCACTGAAGCTTTCTTT.

The chain uses TRBV20-1 and TRBJ1-1; a possible D gene is TRBD1 (5 bases). This CDR3 contains 11 residues. Germline V CDR1 and CDR2: DFQATT, SNEGSKA (reference sequence). Between the trimmed V and J ends, which lost 5 bases and 5 bases, there was a span of 9 bases. CDR3 loop: CSAARDTEAFF. The DNA for the CDR3 is TGCAGTGCTGCCAGGGATACTGAAGCTTTCTTT.

This chain connects TRBV25-1 to TRBJ1-6, with TRBD1 identical over 8 bases. The CDR3 runs to 15 residues. The germline CDR1 and CDR2 sequences are MGHDK and SYGVNS. V gave up 2 bases and J gave up 6 bases; unmatched junction bases: 3. The CDR3 bases are TGTGCCAGCAGTGAACCCGGACAGGGTAATTCACCCCTCCACTTT. Translation: CASSEPGQGNSPLHF.

This chain connects TRBV27 to TRBJ1-2, with a tentative D call TRBD1 (5 bases). Trimming pared 6 bases from V and 2 bases from J, leaving 10 bases between. Germline V gene data show CDR1 as MNHEY and CDR2 as SMNVEV (reference sequence). The CDR3 length is 13 residues. CDR3 bases: TGTGCCAGCAGAGGGGTGGGGAACTATGGCTACACCTTC. Protein: CASRGVGNYGYTF.

The chain has TRBV28 and TRBJ2-5, with TRBD2 matching 11 bases. Near its end, the DNA agrees better with TRBJ2-7, so the J call may be wrong. Germline CDR1 reads MDHEN; CDR2 reads SYDVKM. The CDR3 runs to 17 residues. The CDR3 nucleotides read TGTGCCAGCAGTTCGACCTTTCTAGCGGGGGGAACCTACGAGCAGTACTTC. Amino acids: CASSSTFLAGGTYEQYF.

The rearrangement joins TRBV9 to TRBJ2-1, with 8 bases matching TRBD1. Germline trimming cut 0 bases from V and 6 bases from J; bases unmatched to any gene: 8. This CDR3 is 16 amino acids long. In germline, CDR1 is SGDLS, CDR2 YYNGEE. The CDR3 spells CASSVGPTGVANEQFF. In DNA form, the CDR3 reads TGTGCCAGCAGCGTAGGCCCGACAGGGGTAGCCAATGAGCAGTTCTTC.

The chain uses TRBV10-2 and TRBJ1-5, with D perhaps matching TRBD1 (6 bases). Germline V CDR1 and CDR2: WSHSY, SAAADI. Trimming stripped 3 bases from V and 6 bases from J, with 18 bases between. The CDR3 spans 16 residues. The chain's CDR3 is CASSDLGQGYLQPQHF. The CDR3 coding sequence is TGCGCCAGCAGTGACCTTGGGCAGGGGTATCTTCAGCCCCAGCATTTT.

The chain is built from TRBV6-5 and TRBJ2-2; possible D gene TRBD1, 6 bases. The CDR3 extends over 14 amino acids. Germline assignment: CDR1 MNHEY and CDR2 SVGAGI. V lost 10 bases and J 2 bases, leaving 14 bases between the germline ends. CDR3 region: CATRQDPNTGELFF. CDR3 sequence (DNA): TGTGCCACCCGACAGGACCCCAACACCGGGGAGCTGTTTTTT.

The chain employs TRBV7-9 and TRBJ2-7; D is possibly TRBD1 (5 bases). CDR3 length: 15 amino acids. CDR1 is SEHNR and CDR2 is FQNEAQ in the germline V gene (reference sequence). V lost 3 bases, J lost 4 bases, and 16 bases lay in between. This chain's CDR3 is CASSLGLGLIYEQYF. CDR3 coding DNA: TGTGCCAGCAGCTTGGGGCTCGGGTTAATTTACGAGCAGTACTTC.